A single sample is the source of the 19 T cell receptor beta chains below, sequenced in a study of blood T cell repertoires in COVID-19. The repertoire was sequenced with immunoSEQ multiplex PCR; TCRdb's copy has only in-frame clones and lacks some. The sample has 150,000 to 200,000 clones, about 74% seen once. Sequencing was done on a sample of peripheral blood. These receptor sequences come from an elderly woman with acute or convalescent COVID-19.

V and J are TRBV4-2 and TRBJ2-2; TRBD2 agrees at 10 bases. Trimming at V came to 6 bases and at J to 6 bases, leaving 7 bases not matched to a gene. The CDR3 covers 15 residues. The germline CDR1 and CDR2 sequences are LGHNA and YNFKEQ. CDR3 sequence: CASSREREGPGELFF. DNA for the CDR3: TGTGCCAGCAGTCGAGAGCGGGAGGGTCCCGGGGAGCTGTTTTTT.

The rearrangement uses TRBV30 and TRBJ2-7, with TRBD1 identical over 8 bases. Germline CDR1 GTSNPN, CDR2 SVGIG (reference sequence). V gave up 5 bases and J gave up 2 bases; unmatched junction bases: 5. This CDR3 comprises 13 residues. The CDR3 DNA is TGTGCCTGGGACCCGGGACAGGCCTACGAGCAGTACTTC. Protein: CAWDPGQAYEQYF. The variable domain in full, with the rest retrieved from reference TRBV30 and TRBJ2-7, is SQTIHQWPATLVQPVGSPLSLECTVEGTSNPNLYWYRQAAGRGLQLLFYSVGIGQISSEVPQNLSASRPQDRQFILSSKKLLLSDSGFYLCAWDPGQAYEQYFGPGTRLTVT.

This clone was recorded a few times. This sequence joins TRBV6-6 and TRBJ2-3; TRBD2 aligns across 9 bases. This CDR3 comprises 15 residues. After removal of 5 bases from V and 5 bases from J, the junction contained 8 bases not matched to a gene. CDR1 and CDR2 (germline): MNHNY, SVGAGI (reference sequence). The CDR3 sequence: CASSPFTLAGDTQYF. In DNA, the CDR3 is TGTGCCAGCAGTCCCTTCACACTAGCGGGAGATACGCAGTATTTT.

The V and J genes are TRBV28 and TRBJ2-1; TRBD1 agrees at 9 bases. Germline loops: CDR1 MDHEN, CDR2 SYDVKM. CDR3 length equals 15 residues. After removal of 3 bases from V and 5 bases from J, the junction contained 5 bases not matched to a gene. The CDR3 here is CASSFYGTGNNEQFF. DNA of the CDR3: TGTGCCAGCAGTTTTTATGGGACAGGGAACAATGAGCAGTTCTTC.

This clone was counted between two and nine times. V is TRBV4-2 and J is TRBJ2-1; 9 bases are shared with TRBD2. The CDR3 contains 16 residues. Germline-derived CDR1 and CDR2 are LGHNA and YNFKEQ. Trimming took 3 bases from V and 4 from J; bases not matched to a gene: 7. CDR3 DNA: TGTGCCAGCAGCCAGGTAGCGGGAGTAGGGTACAATGAGCAGTTCTTC. It specifies CASSQVAGVGYNEQFF.

The rearrangement uses TRBV4-2 and TRBJ1-1; tentative D call: TRBD1 (5 bases). The CDR3 totals 14 residues. V shed 3 bases and J shed 5 bases, with 13 bases lying between them. Germline-derived CDR1 and CDR2 are LGHNA and YNFKEQ. This CDR3 is CASSQGSGWTEAFF. Written as DNA, the CDR3 is TGTGCCAGCAGCCAGGGTTCAGGGTGGACTGAAGCTTTCTTT.

CDR3 amino acids: CASRSGTGEGYTF. In DNA form, the CDR3 reads TGTGCCAGCAGGTCCGGGACAGGGGAAGGCTACACCTTC. This rearrangement joins TRBV5-6 to TRBJ1-2; 10 nucleotides agree with TRBD1. The CDR3 totals 13 residues. Germline assignment: CDR1 SGHDT and CDR2 YYEEEE. V was pared by 5 bases and J by 8 bases, with 6 bases of the junction left unmatched.

This clone was detected a few times. The V call is TRBV28, the J call TRBJ2-7; D gene uncertain. V lost 4 bases and J lost 2, with 12 bases in between. CDR3 length equals 14 residues. The germline CDR1 and CDR2 sequences are MDHEN and SYDVKM. The CDR3 DNA follows: TGTGCCAGCAGTTCCACCGGCGGAACCTACGAGCAGTACTTC. Its translation: CASSSTGGTYEQYF.

The J gene is TRBJ2-1, the V gene TRBV4-3; 8 nucleotides line up with TRBD2. CDR1 is LGHNA, CDR2 YSLEER, per germline. CDR3 size: 14 residues. Trimming cost V 2 bases and J 9 bases; bases outside gene matches: 6. This CDR3 reads CASSQYSGSSEQFF. DNA for the CDR3: TGCGCCAGCAGCCAATACAGCGGGAGCAGTGAGCAGTTCTTC.

The chain recombines TRBV28 with TRBJ2-5, with D possibly TRBD2 on 5 matching bases. The germline gives CDR1 MDHEN, CDR2 SYDVKM. The ends were cut back, 5 bases at V and 7 bases at J, with 17 bases in the middle. The CDR3 is 14 residues long. The CDR3, as DNA: TGTGCCAGCAGTGCGGGTCAGAGCGTGATGACCCAGTACTTC. This gives the protein CASSAGQSVMTQYF. The whole variable domain, remainder taken from reference TRBV28 and TRBJ2-5, is DVKVTQSSRYLVKRTGEKVFLECVQDMDHENMFWYRQDPGLGLRLIYFSYDVKMKEKGDIPEGYSVSREKKERFSLILESASTNQTSMYLCASSAGQSVMTQYFGPGTRLLVL.

The chain uses TRBV10-3 and TRBJ1-5; D is possibly TRBD1 (6 bases). Germline V gene data show CDR1 as ENHRY and CDR2 as SYGVKD. This CDR3 region has 15 residues. Between the trimmed V and J ends, which lost 3 bases and 6 bases, there was a span of 15 bases. The CDR3 nucleotides are TGTGCCATCAGTGATCAATCTCAGGGGCGTCAGCCCCAGCATTTT. Translation gives CAISDQSQGRQPQHF.

As regards this clone: In the same sample, other DNA sequences code for this CDR3. This rearrangement joins TRBV10-1 to TRBJ2-1; D unclear. V lost 2 bases, J lost 5 bases, and 4 bases lay in between. The CDR3 has 12 residues. Germline V lookup: CDR1 WNHNN, CDR2 SYGVQD (reference sequence). The CDR3 nucleotides read TGCGCCAGCAGTGAGCGGGACAATGAGCAGTTCTTC. It translates to CASSERDNEQFF.

There are a few counts of this clone. The chain carries TRBV12-3 or TRBV12-4 and TRBJ1-6; no reliable D call. This CDR3 has 13 residues. V was cut by 3 bases and J by 8 bases, with 8 bases left in between. CDR3 loop: CASSFREDSPLHF. Here the CDR3 DNA reads TGTGCCAGCAGTTTTAGGGAGGATTCACCCCTCCACTTT.

This rearrangement joins TRBV2 to TRBJ1-6; the D gene is possibly TRBD1 (6 bases). This CDR3 has 15 amino acids. Trimming cost V 0 bases and J 7 bases, with 10 bases left between them. Germline V gene sequence: CDR1 SNHLY, CDR2 FYNNEI. The CDR3 nucleotides read TGTGCCAGCAGTGAAGCAGGGGGGGTCAATTCACCCCTCCACTTT. Translation gives CASSEAGGVNSPLHF.

V usage is TRBV6-1 and J usage is TRBJ1-2; maybe TRBD1 (6 bases). The germline V gene encodes CDR1 MNHNS and CDR2 SASEGT. The CDR3 sequence is 15 residues long. V shed 1 base and J shed 4 bases, with 13 bases lying between them. CDR3 amino acids: CASSEDTLGAYGYTF. The CDR3 nucleotides read TGTGCCAGCAGTGAAGACACTTTGGGGGCCTATGGCTACACCTTC.

The chain links TRBV11-3 to TRBJ1-1; 8 bases are a match to TRBD1. CDR1 and CDR2 from the germline V gene are SGHNT and YENEEA. The V and J ends lost 5 bases and 8 bases, in that order; junction bases with no gene match: 10. CDR3 size: 14 residues. The CDR3 spells CASSPRHGQGEAFF. Here the CDR3 DNA reads TGTGCCAGCAGCCCCCGACACGGACAGGGAGAAGCTTTCTTT.

The chain uses TRBV3-1 (or the pseudogene TRBV3-2) and TRBJ1-5; a possible D gene is TRBD1 (6 bases). This CDR3 is 16 amino acids long. The V gene's germline CDR1 is LGHDT and CDR2 YNNKEL (reference sequence). Trimming left V 1 base short and J 6 bases short, with 16 bases between. CDR3 sequence reads: CASSQGSNRVGQPQHF. CDR3 in DNA: TGTGCCAGCAGCCAAGGTAGTAACAGGGTAGGTCAGCCCCAGCATTTT.

This chain links TRBV11-2 with TRBJ2-3; 8 bases agree with TRBD1. V dropped 4 bases and J dropped 1; count of bases not matched to a gene: 7. This CDR3 region has 16 residues. CDR1 is SGHAT and CDR2 is FQNNGV in the germline V gene. The CDR3 nucleotides read TGTGCCAGCAGCTACTCCGCGACAGGGGGCACAGATACGCAGTATTTT. This translates into CASSYSATGGTDTQYF.

The chain carries TRBV6-5 and TRBJ1-6; tentative D call: TRBD1 (5 bases). With 2 bases removed from V and 5 bases from J, the gap between germline ends came to 10 bases. Germline V CDR1 and CDR2: MNHEY, SVGAGI. The CDR3 is 15 residues long. The CDR3 sequence: CASSYGRVDNSPLHF. The CDR3 DNA reads TGTGCCAGCAGTTACGGCAGGGTGGATAATTCACCCCTCCACTTT.